This T cell receptor beta chain was profiled in a study of T-cell reconstitution after alpha-beta-depleted transplantation in children. Study conclusions and caveats: Newly produced T cells mostly provided counts and TCRbeta diversity after one year, as hyperexpanded clones declined.

Many counts were recorded for this clonotype. The target antigen is unknown. Trimming removed 2 bases from V and 7 bases from J; junction bases left unmatched: 5. CDR3 length: 15 amino acids. Germline lookup yields CDR1 LNHNV and CDR2 YYDKDF (reference sequence). A library of TCRbeta sequences, prepared with unique molecular identifiers, was generated. MiXCR was run by TCRdb on the PCR reads, yielding one entry per CDR3 protein. This table has around 450,000 distinct CDR3 sequences, about 17% appearing once. The clonotype was recovered from a boy younger than two who had a stem cell transplant for Wiskott-Aldrich syndrome, so the T cells may come from the graft donor. The input for sequencing was PBMCs, mostly from graft donor cells, taken 360 days after TCRalphabeta/CD19-depleted stem cell transplant. The chain is built from TRBV15 and TRBJ2-1; 10 bases are a match to TRBD2. The CDR3 reads CATSRTSGMANEQFF. In DNA, the CDR3 is TGTGCCACCAGCAGAACTAGCGGGATGGCAAATGAGCAGTTCTTC.